The clone carrying this T cell receptor beta chain is termed medium-sized. Its target is not known. The sequenced fragment ends 3 residues before the CDR3 boundary, so the rest is inferred from the germline J gene. Using immunoSEQ multiplex PCR, the repertoire was profiled, and TCRdb retains in-frame clones only, with some absent. The sample gives 15,000 to 20,000 clones, none seen only once, and the top ten clones hold 12%. Germline V gene sequence: CDR1 DFQATT, CDR2 SNEGSKA (reference sequence). This CDR3 has 15 residues. After removal of 4 bases from V and 3 bases from J, the junction contained 4 bases not matched to a gene. This entry is derived from a study of T cell clonality in common variable immunodeficiency. General observations from the study: Reportedly, TCR beta sequences from common variable immunodeficiency showed fewer deletions and N-nucleotide insertions.

This clonotype was obtained from a human donor with common variable immunodeficiency. Sequenced material: peripheral blood mononuclear cells. The rearrangement joins TRBV20-1 to TRBJ2-1; 12 positions match TRBD2. The covered CDR3 bases are TGCAGTGCTACCCCGGGACTAGCGGGCTACAATGAG. This encodes CSATPGLAGYNE. The whole CDR3 sequence reads CSATPGLAGYNEQFF.